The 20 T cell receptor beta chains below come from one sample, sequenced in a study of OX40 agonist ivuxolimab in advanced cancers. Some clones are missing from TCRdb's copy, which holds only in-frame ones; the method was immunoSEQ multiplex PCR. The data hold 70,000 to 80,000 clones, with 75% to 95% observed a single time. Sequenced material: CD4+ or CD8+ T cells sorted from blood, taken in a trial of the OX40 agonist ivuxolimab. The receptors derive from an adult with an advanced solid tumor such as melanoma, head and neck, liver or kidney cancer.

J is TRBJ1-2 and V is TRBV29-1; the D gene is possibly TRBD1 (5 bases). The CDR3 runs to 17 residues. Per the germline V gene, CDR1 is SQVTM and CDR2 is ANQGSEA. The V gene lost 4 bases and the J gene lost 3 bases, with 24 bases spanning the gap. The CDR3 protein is CSVGYTGTFGRDYGYTF. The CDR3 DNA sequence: TGCAGCGTTGGTTATACCGGGACCTTTGGAAGAGACTATGGCTACACCTTC.

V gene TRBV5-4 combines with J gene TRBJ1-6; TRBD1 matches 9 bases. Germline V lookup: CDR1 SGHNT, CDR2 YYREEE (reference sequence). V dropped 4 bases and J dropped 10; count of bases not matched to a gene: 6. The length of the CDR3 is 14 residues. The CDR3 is CASSPGQGDSPLHF. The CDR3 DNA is TGTGCCAGCAGCCCGGGACAGGGAGACTCACCCCTCCACTTT.

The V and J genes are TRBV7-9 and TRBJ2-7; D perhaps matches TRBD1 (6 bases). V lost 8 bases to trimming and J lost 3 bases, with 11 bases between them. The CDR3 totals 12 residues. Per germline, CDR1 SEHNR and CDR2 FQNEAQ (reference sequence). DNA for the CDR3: TGTGCCAGCGTTCAGGGGAACTACGAGCAGTACTTC. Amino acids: CASVQGNYEQYF.

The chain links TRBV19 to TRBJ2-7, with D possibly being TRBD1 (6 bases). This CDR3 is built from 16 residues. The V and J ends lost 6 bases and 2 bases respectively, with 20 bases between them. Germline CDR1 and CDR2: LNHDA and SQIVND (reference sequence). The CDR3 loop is CASSSRDILFTYEQYF. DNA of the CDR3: TGTGCCAGTAGCAGCCGGGACATTCTCTTCACCTACGAGCAGTACTTC.

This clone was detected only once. The CDR3 DNA reads TGTGCCAGCAGCTTATCGGGGGGTTACAATGAGCAGTTCTTC. Its protein is CASSLSGGYNEQFF. The rearrangement joins TRBV11-2 to TRBJ2-1, with 7 bases matching TRBD2. The CDR3 sequence is 14 residues long. Germline trimming cut 2 bases from V and 4 bases from J; bases unmatched to any gene: 2. CDR1 is SGHAT and CDR2 is FQNNGV in the germline V gene.

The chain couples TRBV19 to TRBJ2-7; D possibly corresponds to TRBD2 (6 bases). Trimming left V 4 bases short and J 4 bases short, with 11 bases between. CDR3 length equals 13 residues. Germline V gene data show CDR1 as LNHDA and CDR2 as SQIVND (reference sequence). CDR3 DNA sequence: TGTGCCAGTAGTAACGGCGGGGTGTACGAGCAGTACTTC. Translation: CASSNGGVYEQYF.

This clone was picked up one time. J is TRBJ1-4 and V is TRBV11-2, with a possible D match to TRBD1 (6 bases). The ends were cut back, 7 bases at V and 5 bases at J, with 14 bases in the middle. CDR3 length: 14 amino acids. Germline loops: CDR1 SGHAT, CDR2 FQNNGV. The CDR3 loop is CASTEGGANEKLFF. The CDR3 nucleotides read TGTGCCAGCACCGAGGGGGGGGCGAATGAAAAACTGTTTTTT.

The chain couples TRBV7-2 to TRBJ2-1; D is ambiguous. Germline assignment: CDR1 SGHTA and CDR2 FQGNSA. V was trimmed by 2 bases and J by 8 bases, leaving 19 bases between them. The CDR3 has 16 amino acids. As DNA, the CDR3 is TGTGCCAGCAGCTTATTCGGGCCCCCCCTATCCGATGAGCAGTTCTTC. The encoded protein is CASSLFGPPLSDEQFF. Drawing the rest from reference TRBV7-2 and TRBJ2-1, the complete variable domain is GAGVSQSPSNKVTEKGKDVELRCDPISGHTALYWYRQSLGQGLEFLIYFQGNSAPDKSGLPSDRFSAERTGGSVSTLTIQRTQQEDSAVYLCASSLFGPPLSDEQFFGPGTRLTVL.

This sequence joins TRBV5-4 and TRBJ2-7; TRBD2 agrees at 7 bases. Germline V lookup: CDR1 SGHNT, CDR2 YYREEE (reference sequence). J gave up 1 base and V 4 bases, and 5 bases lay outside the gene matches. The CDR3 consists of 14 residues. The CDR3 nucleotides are TGTGCCAGCAGCCAAGCGGGAAGGTCCTACGAGCAGTACTTC. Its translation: CASSQAGRSYEQYF. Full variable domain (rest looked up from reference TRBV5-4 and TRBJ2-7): ETGVTQSPTHLIKTRGQQVTLRCSSQSGHNTVSWYQQALGQGPQFIFQYYREEENGRGNFPPRFSGLQFPNYSSELNVNALELDDSALYLCASSQAGRSYEQYFGPGTRLTVT.

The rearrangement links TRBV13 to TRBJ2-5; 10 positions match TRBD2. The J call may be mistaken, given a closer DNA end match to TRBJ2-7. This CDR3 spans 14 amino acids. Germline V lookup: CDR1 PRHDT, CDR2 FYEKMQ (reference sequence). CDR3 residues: CASSIGLADYEQYF. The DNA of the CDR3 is TGTGCCAGCAGCATTGGACTAGCGGATTACGAGCAGTACTTC.

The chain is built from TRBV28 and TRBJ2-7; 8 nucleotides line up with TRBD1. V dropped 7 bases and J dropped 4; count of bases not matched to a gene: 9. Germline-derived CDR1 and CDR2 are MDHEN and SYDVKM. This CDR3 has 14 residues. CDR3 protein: CASKGAGGIYEQYF. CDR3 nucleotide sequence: TGTGCCAGCAAGGGGGCAGGGGGCATATACGAGCAGTACTTC.

Written as DNA, the CDR3 is TGCGCCAGCAGCCCACAGGGGTTCACTGAAGCTTTCTTT. Translation: CASSPQGFTEAFF. The genes are TRBV4-3 and TRBJ1-1; 7 bases are shared with TRBD1. Germline V gene lookup returns CDR1 LGHNA and CDR2 YSLEER. This CDR3 is 13 amino acids long. With 4 bases clipped from V and 4 bases from J, the junction kept 3 bases outside the gene matches.

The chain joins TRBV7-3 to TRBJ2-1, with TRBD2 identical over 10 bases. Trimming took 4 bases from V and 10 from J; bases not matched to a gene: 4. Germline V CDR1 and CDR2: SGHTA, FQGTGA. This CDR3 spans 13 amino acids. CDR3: CASSSLAGDEQFF. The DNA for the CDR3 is TGTGCCAGCAGCTCGCTAGCGGGAGACGAGCAGTTCTTC.

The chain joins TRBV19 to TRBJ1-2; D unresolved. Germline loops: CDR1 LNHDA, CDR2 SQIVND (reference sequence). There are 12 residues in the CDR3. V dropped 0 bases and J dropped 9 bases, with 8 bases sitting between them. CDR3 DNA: TGTGCCAGTAGTATAGATGGCTCCAGCTACACCTTC. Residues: CASSIDGSSYTF. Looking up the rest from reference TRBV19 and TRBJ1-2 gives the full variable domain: DGGITQSPKYLFRKEGQNVTLSCEQNLNHDAMYWYRQDPGQGLRLIYYSQIVNDFQKGDIAEGYSVSREKKESFPLTVTSAQKNPTAFYLCASSIDGSSYTFGSGTRLTVV.

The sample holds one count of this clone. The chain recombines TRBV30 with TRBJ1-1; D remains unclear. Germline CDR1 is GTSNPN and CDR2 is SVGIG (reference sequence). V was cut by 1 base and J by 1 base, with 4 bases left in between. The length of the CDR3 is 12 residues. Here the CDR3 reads CAWSGRNTEAFF. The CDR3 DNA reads TGTGCCTGGAGTGGGCGGAACACTGAAGCTTTCTTT.

The CDR3 is CASSFRQSANTGELFF. The CDR3 DNA sequence: TGTGCCAGCAGTTTCAGACAGAGCGCGAACACCGGGGAGCTGTTTTTT. The chain carries TRBV6-5 and TRBJ2-2, with D perhaps matching TRBD1 (5 bases). This CDR3 has 16 amino acids. The germline V gene has CDR1 MNHEY and CDR2 SVGAGI. Trimming stripped 4 bases from V and 0 bases from J, with 12 bases between.

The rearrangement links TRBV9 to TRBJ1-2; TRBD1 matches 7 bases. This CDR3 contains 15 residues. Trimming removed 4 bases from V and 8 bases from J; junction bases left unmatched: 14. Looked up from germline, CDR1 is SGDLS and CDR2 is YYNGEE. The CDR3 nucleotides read TGTGCCAGCAGCCAATTCATTGCAGGGGGATTCGGCTACACCTTC. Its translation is CASSQFIAGGFGYTF.

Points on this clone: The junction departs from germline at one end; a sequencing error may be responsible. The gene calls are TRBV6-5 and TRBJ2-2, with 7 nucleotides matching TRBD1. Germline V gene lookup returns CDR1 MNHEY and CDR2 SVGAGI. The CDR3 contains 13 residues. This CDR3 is CATSGQDTGELFF. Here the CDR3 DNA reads TGTGCCACCAGTGGACAGGACACCGGGGAGCTGTTTTTT.

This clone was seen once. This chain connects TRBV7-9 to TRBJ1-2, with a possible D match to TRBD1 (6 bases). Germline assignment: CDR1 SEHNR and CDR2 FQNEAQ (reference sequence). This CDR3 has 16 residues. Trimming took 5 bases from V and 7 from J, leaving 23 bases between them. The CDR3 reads CASSPLTGLNYCGYTF. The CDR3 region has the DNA TGTGCCAGCAGCCCTTTGACAGGACTGAACTACTGTGGCTACACCTTC.

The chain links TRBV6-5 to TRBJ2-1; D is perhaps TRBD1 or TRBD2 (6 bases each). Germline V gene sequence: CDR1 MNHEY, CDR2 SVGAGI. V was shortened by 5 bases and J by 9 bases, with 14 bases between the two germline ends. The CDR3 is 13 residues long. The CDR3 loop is CASSGTGTGEQFF. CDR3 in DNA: TGTGCCAGCAGTGGTACAGGGACTGGTGAGCAGTTCTTC.